This entry lists 26 T cell receptor beta chains sequenced from one sample in a study of cytomegalovirus exposure and HLA in healthy donors. The PCR had 60 Vbeta and 13 Jbeta primers. Data came from immunoSEQ multiplex PCR; TCRdb stores just in-frame clones and leaves some out. This table holds roughly 140,000 clones, approximately 80% found once. The source material was PBMCs. These receptors were obtained from a man aged 30-40 years in good health and CMV-seropositive.

CDR3: CASPSGLAPGELFF. The CDR3 coding sequence is TGTGCCAGCCCTTCGGGACTAGCGCCCGGGGAGCTGTTTTTT. V gene TRBV6-1 combines with J gene TRBJ2-2; 10 positions agree with TRBD2. This CDR3 contains 14 residues. V gave up 8 bases and J gave up 6 bases; unmatched junction bases: 6. The germline V gene encodes CDR1 MNHNS and CDR2 SASEGT.

In the case of this clone: An end of the junction differs from the germline gene, which may be a read error. The sample carries other DNA sequences with the same CDR3. V gene TRBV5-4 combines with J gene TRBJ2-7, with 9 bases identical to TRBD2. This CDR3 has 15 amino acids. CDR1 and CDR2 (germline): SGHNT, YYREEE (reference sequence). CDR3: CASSFLREGPYEQYF. The CDR3 region has the DNA TGTGCCAGCAGCTTCTTGCGGGAGGGCCCATACGAGCAGTACTTT.

V usage is TRBV27 and J usage is TRBJ2-5, with a weak D call TRBD2 (5 bases). V shed 2 bases and J shed 5 bases, with 12 bases lying between them. CDR1 and CDR2 from the germline V gene are MNHEY and SMNVEV (reference sequence). There are 14 residues in the CDR3. CDR3: CASSLDGVWETQYF. The DNA for the CDR3 is TGTGCCAGCAGTTTAGACGGGGTATGGGAGACCCAGTACTTC.

This clone was observed a handful of times. The V gene is TRBV4-1, the J gene TRBJ2-5, with 10 bases aligning to TRBD2. The germline V gene has CDR1 MGHRA and CDR2 YSYEKL. The CDR3 covers 19 residues. V gave up 0 bases and J gave up 3 bases; unmatched junction bases: 13. CDR3 DNA sequence: TGCGCCAGCAGCCAAGATATGCCCCTAGCGGGGGACGGTGAAGAGACCCAGTACTTC. Translated, it gives CASSQDMPLAGDGEETQYF.

The rearrangement joins TRBV6-6 to TRBJ2-1, with D tentatively TRBD2 (7 bases). The CDR3 contains 12 residues. Germline CDR1 is MNHNY and CDR2 is SVGAGI (reference sequence). V was cut by 8 bases and J by 6 bases, with 11 bases left in between. This CDR3 is CASGGAINEQFF. In DNA, the CDR3 is TGTGCCAGCGGGGGGGCGATCAATGAGCAGTTCTTC.

The rearrangement links TRBV28 to TRBJ1-5, with D hard to call. This CDR3 spans 14 amino acids. Trimming removed 8 bases from V and 7 bases from J, with 18 bases in between. Per germline, CDR1 MDHEN and CDR2 SYDVKM. CDR3 amino acids: CASRSVRNHQPQHF. The CDR3 DNA reads as TGTGCCAGCCGTTCGGTGCGGAACCACCAGCCCCAGCATTTT.

The V gene is TRBV19, the J gene TRBJ2-1; 13 bases map to TRBD2. The ends lost 6 bases at V and 2 bases at J; junction bases unmatched: 4. Germline assignment: CDR1 LNHDA and CDR2 SQIVND (reference sequence). The length of the CDR3 is 16 residues. The CDR3 nucleotides are TGTGCCAGTAGCAGGACTAGCGGGAGAACCTACAATGAGCAGTTCTTC. Translating it yields CASSRTSGRTYNEQFF.

The J gene is TRBJ2-4, the V gene TRBV19; 9 bases line up with TRBD2. This CDR3 has 15 residues. The V gene's germline CDR1 is LNHDA and CDR2 SQIVND (reference sequence). Unmatched junction bases numbered 10, after V lost 7 bases and J lost 6 bases. The CDR3 spells CASTPQAGGLNIQYF. The DNA for the CDR3 is TGTGCCAGTACCCCTCAGGCGGGAGGGTTAAACATTCAGTACTTC.

The chain uses TRBV30 and TRBJ2-5; perhaps TRBD1 as D (5 bases). V lost 3 bases to trimming and J lost 1 base, with 12 bases between them. The length of the CDR3 is 14 residues. The germline V gene has CDR1 GTSNPN and CDR2 SVGIG (reference sequence). The CDR3 reads CAWSPGWVQETQYF. In DNA, the CDR3 is TGTGCCTGGAGCCCAGGGTGGGTCCAAGAGACCCAGTACTTC.

J is TRBJ1-6 and V is TRBV30; possible D gene TRBD1, 5 bases. The germline CDR1 and CDR2 sequences are GTSNPN and SVGIG (reference sequence). The CDR3 extends over 13 amino acids. V shed 3 bases and J shed 4 bases, with 7 bases lying between them. CDR3 sequence reads: CAWRGLYNSPLHF. The CDR3 region has the DNA TGTGCCTGGAGGGGGCTGTATAATTCACCCCTCCACTTT.

V gene TRBV4-1 combines with J gene TRBJ2-2, with 7 positions matching TRBD1. Germline loops: CDR1 MGHRA, CDR2 YSYEKL. The CDR3 is made up of 16 amino acids. V lost 4 bases to trimming and J lost 4 bases; unmatched junction nucleotides: 9. DNA for the CDR3: TGCGCCAGCAGCCGACGGGACAGAGCGGTCACCGGGGAGCTGTTTTTT. Translated, it gives CASSRRDRAVTGELFF.

The chain links TRBV4-3 to TRBJ2-7, with D unclear. V was trimmed by 3 bases and J by 9 bases, leaving 15 bases between them. The CDR3 runs to 13 residues. CDR1 and CDR2 (germline): LGHNA, YSLEER. The chain's CDR3 is CASSHGSGSGQYF. The CDR3 coding sequence is TGCGCCAGCAGCCACGGGTCCGGCTCCGGGCAGTACTTC.

The chain couples TRBV6-6 to TRBJ2-7, with 7 bases aligning to TRBD1. Trimming took 5 bases from V and 1 from J; bases not matched to a gene: 5. The germline CDR1 and CDR2 sequences are MNHNY and SVGAGI (reference sequence). This CDR3 contains 14 residues. Written as DNA, the CDR3 is TGTGCCAGCAGTGGGACAGTCCAGTCCTACGAGCAGTACTTC. Translating it yields CASSGTVQSYEQYF.

The V call is TRBV5-5, the J call TRBJ2-7; the D gene is possibly TRBD2 (5 bases). Germline V gene data show CDR1 as SGHKS and CDR2 as YYEKEE (reference sequence). The V gene lost 2 bases and the J gene lost 3 bases, with 15 bases spanning the gap. The CDR3 loop spans 15 amino acids. This CDR3 reads CASSFLVESGYEQYF. Here the CDR3 DNA reads TGTGCCAGCAGCTTTCTGGTAGAGAGCGGCTACGAGCAGTACTTC.

The gene calls are TRBV15 and TRBJ2-2, with TRBD1 matching over 8 bases. V dropped 0 bases and J dropped 1; count of bases not matched to a gene: 4. Germline CDR1 LNHNV, CDR2 YYDKDF (reference sequence). This CDR3 is built from 17 residues. DNA of the CDR3: TGTGCCACCAGCAGAGATGTCGGGACAGGGAACACCGGGGAGCTGTTTTTT. Residues: CATSRDVGTGNTGELFF.

The V gene is TRBV5-4, the J gene TRBJ1-3; D is undetermined. V lost 4 bases and J 5 bases, leaving 13 bases between the germline ends. CDR3 size: 14 residues. CDR1 SGHNT and CDR2 YYREEE come from the germline V gene (reference sequence). CDR3 nucleotides: TGTGCCAGCAGCCCGAACGGGGAGCGAAACACCATATATTTT. Its protein product is CASSPNGERNTIYF. Full variable domain (missing parts from reference TRBV5-4 and TRBJ1-3): ETGVTQSPTHLIKTRGQQVTLRCSSQSGHNTVSWYQQALGQGPQFIFQYYREEENGRGNFPPRFSGLQFPNYSSELNVNALELDDSALYLCASSPNGERNTIYFGEGSWLTVV.

This rearrangement joins TRBV6-5 to TRBJ2-2; 7 nucleotides align to TRBD1. Germline lookup yields CDR1 MNHEY and CDR2 SVGAGI. The CDR3 extends over 13 amino acids. The junction had 4 bases not matched to a gene; V was cut back by 6 bases and J by 6 bases. The CDR3, as DNA: TGTGCCAGCAGGGACAGGCGACCCGGGGAGCTGTTTTTT. Amino acid sequence: CASRDRRPGELFF.

The chain recombines TRBV19 with TRBJ2-2; 14 nucleotides align to TRBD2. This CDR3 comprises 19 residues. The V gene end was trimmed by 5 bases and the J gene end by 4 bases; junction bases not matched to a gene: 12. The germline gives CDR1 LNHDA, CDR2 SQIVND (reference sequence). CDR3 region: CASSPGTSGRRDPTGELFF. For the CDR3, the DNA is TGTGCCAGTAGTCCGGGGACTAGCGGGAGAAGGGACCCCACCGGGGAGCTGTTTTTT.

V gene TRBV28 combines with J gene TRBJ1-2, with D uncertain. The CDR3 has 12 residues. Germline values: CDR1 MDHEN, CDR2 SYDVKM. The V and J ends lost 6 bases and 8 bases respectively, with 13 bases between them. CDR3 sequence reads: CASSGVRGGYTF. The CDR3 region has the DNA TGTGCCAGCAGCGGGGTCCGCGGGGGCTACACCTTC.

The V and J genes are TRBV5-1 and TRBJ2-1, with D tentatively TRBD1 (6 bases). The V gene's germline CDR1 is SGHRS and CDR2 YFSETQ. V dropped 4 bases and J dropped 4 bases, with 18 bases sitting between them. This CDR3 has 16 residues. CDR3 in amino acids: CASSPVAIGQYNEQFF. Here the CDR3 DNA reads TGCGCCAGCAGCCCCGTAGCGATAGGACAGTACAATGAGCAGTTCTTC. The entire variable domain, with the rest obtained from reference TRBV5-1 and TRBJ2-1, is as follows: KAGVTQTPRYLIKTRGQQVTLSCSPISGHRSVSWYQQTPGQGLQFLFEYFSETQRNKGNFPGRFSGRQFSNSRSEMNVSTLELGDSALYLCASSPVAIGQYNEQFFGPGTRLTVL.

The rearrangement joins TRBV7-2 to TRBJ1-3; TRBD1 aligns across 7 bases. The V gene end was trimmed by 5 bases and the J gene end by 4 bases; junction bases not matched to a gene: 11. Germline-derived CDR1 and CDR2 are SGHTA and FQGNSA. CDR3 length equals 16 residues. The CDR3: CASSPGGGLVGNTIYF. CDR3 in DNA: TGTGCCAGCAGCCCAGGGGGGGGACTAGTAGGAAACACCATATATTTT.

V usage is TRBV10-3 and J usage is TRBJ2-5; 7 bases agree with TRBD2. Trimming cost V 2 bases and J 6 bases; bases outside gene matches: 6. CDR3 length: 14 amino acids. Germline V gives CDR1 ENHRY, CDR2 SYGVKD. The CDR3 DNA reads as TGTGCCATCAGTGAGGGGGGGGACCACAAGACCCAGTACTTC. Translation: CAISEGGDHKTQYF.

V and J are TRBV4-1 and TRBJ1-3, with TRBD1 matching 8 bases. V trimming: 4 bases; J trimming: 4 bases; junction bases outside the gene matches: 6. Germline V gives CDR1 MGHRA, CDR2 YSYEKL. This CDR3 is 15 amino acids long. CDR3 sequence reads: CASSPRTGQGNTIYF. CDR3 DNA: TGCGCCAGCAGCCCACGGACAGGGCAAGGAAACACCATATATTTT.

The J gene is TRBJ2-7, the V gene TRBV14, with D possibly TRBD1 on 6 matching bases. The CDR3 runs 14 residues. The ends were cut back, 5 bases at V and 3 bases at J, with 14 bases in the middle. Germline V gene sequence: CDR1 SGHDN, CDR2 FVKESK. The CDR3 sequence: CASSFATGYYEQYF. CDR3 bases: TGTGCCAGCAGCTTCGCGACAGGATACTACGAGCAGTACTTC.

The chain joins TRBV11-2 to TRBJ1-2; no clear D gene. V lost 5 bases, J lost 4 bases, and 14 bases lay in between. This CDR3 spans 14 amino acids. Germline CDR1 SGHAT, CDR2 FQNNGV. The chain's CDR3 is CASSPGRDSYGYTF. The CDR3 DNA reads TGTGCCAGCAGCCCCGGGAGGGATTCCTATGGCTACACCTTC.

The CDR3 DNA reads TGTGCCAGCAGCCGTAGCGGGAGTGGCTCCTACGAGCAGTACTTC. Translating it yields CASSRSGSGSYEQYF. The V and J genes are TRBV5-4 and TRBJ2-7, with 9 bases fitting TRBD2. CDR3 length: 15 residues. Germline V lookup: CDR1 SGHNT, CDR2 YYREEE (reference sequence). J lost 0 bases, V lost 4 bases, and 5 bases had no gene match.